One sample yielded the 10 T cell receptor beta chains listed below, sequenced in a study of blood T cell repertoires in COVID-19. Clones were sequenced by immunoSEQ multiplex PCR, and TCRdb holds only the in-frame ones, with some missing. This table has over 95,000 clones, approximately 89% appearing once. What was sequenced was peripheral blood. The source is a woman aged 60-75 years with COVID-19, enrolled during active disease.

The V and J genes are TRBV5-1 and TRBJ1-3, with 7 bases aligning to TRBD1. CDR3 length: 17 amino acids. Germline V gene lookup returns CDR1 SGHRS and CDR2 YFSETQ. The trim removed 0 bases at V and 0 bases at J, leaving 6 bases unmatched. The CDR3 nucleotides are TGCGCCAGCAGCTTGGTGGGGGACAGCAACTCTGGAAACACCATATATTTT. Its translation is CASSLVGDSNSGNTIYF.

This chain uses TRBV29-1 with TRBJ1-2; D is uncertain. Germline CDR1 is SQVTM and CDR2 is ANQGSEA. Trimming stripped 6 bases from V and 5 bases from J, with 7 bases between. The length of the CDR3 is 10 residues. As DNA, the CDR3 is TGCAGCGTAGAGGAGTATGGCTACACCTTC. Translation gives CSVEEYGYTF.

V is TRBV3-1 (or the pseudogene TRBV3-2) and J is TRBJ1-1; perhaps TRBD1 as D (6 bases). The germline V and J ends were trimmed by 2 bases and 3 bases, with 10 bases remaining between them. Germline CDR1 is LGHDT and CDR2 is YNNKEL (reference sequence). The CDR3 sequence is 14 residues long. DNA for the CDR3: TGTGCCAGCAGCCAACAGGGGTGGTACACTGAAGCTTTCTTT. Its translation: CASSQQGWYTEAFF.

This clone was picked up one time. CDR3 sequence (DNA): TGTGCCAGCTTACCGGAACCGGAAAGGGGACAGCCCTACGAGCAGTACTTC. It specifies CASLPEPERGQPYEQYF. The rearrangement uses TRBV11-3 and TRBJ2-7; 7 bases agree with TRBD1. V shed 8 bases and J 2 bases; nucleotides not matched to a gene: 18. In germline, CDR1 is SGHNT, CDR2 YENEEA. CDR3 length: 17 residues.

The rearrangement links TRBV2 to TRBJ1-2; TRBD1 matches at 7 bases. The CDR3 spans 13 residues. Germline CDR1 is SNHLY and CDR2 is FYNNEI. Losses at the gene ends were 4 bases for V and 4 bases for J; bases not matched to a gene: 3. CDR3 amino acids: CASSGDSLYGYTF. Here the CDR3 DNA reads TGTGCCAGCAGTGGGGACAGTCTCTATGGCTACACCTTC.

The CDR3 region has the DNA TGTGCCAGCAGGCAACAGGGTGGCAATTCACCCCTCCACTTT. Protein sequence: CASRQQGGNSPLHF. The chain uses TRBV7-2 and TRBJ1-6; D is possibly TRBD1 (6 bases). The CDR3 runs 14 residues. Trimming took 6 bases from V and 7 from J, leaving 13 bases between them. Germline lookup yields CDR1 SGHTA and CDR2 FQGNSA.

The chain has TRBV7-9 and TRBJ1-5; 9 bases map to TRBD1. V lost 3 bases to trimming and J lost 1 base; unmatched junction nucleotides: 4. The CDR3 is made up of 16 amino acids. CDR1 and CDR2 (germline): SEHNR, FQNEAQ (reference sequence). CDR3 region: CASSFSGTGSNQPQHF. The CDR3 DNA follows: TGTGCCAGCAGCTTTTCCGGGACAGGGAGCAATCAGCCCCAGCATTTT.

The genes are TRBV29-1 and TRBJ1-1; weak D call: TRBD1 (6 bases). The CDR3 contains 16 residues. CDR1 and CDR2 (germline): SQVTM, ANQGSEA. The V end lost 4 bases, the J end lost 0 bases, and 18 bases lay between the germline ends. The CDR3 loop reads CSVGGQGGGLNTEAFF. DNA for the CDR3: TGCAGCGTTGGAGGGCAGGGAGGGGGTTTGAACACTGAAGCTTTCTTT.

For this clone: The germline gene is not matched at one end of the junction; a read error may be the cause. For the CDR3, the DNA is TGTGCTAGCAGCTTAGGGGGGGGTACAGGGACTGGCGAGACCCAGTACTTC. Translating gives CASSLGGGTGTGETQYF. V and J are TRBV7-7 and TRBJ2-5, with D possibly TRBD2 on 7 matching bases. Germline V gives CDR1 SSHAT, CDR2 FNYEAQ (reference sequence). CDR3 length: 17 amino acids. Full variable domain (remainder filled in from reference TRBV7-7 and TRBJ2-5): GAGVSQSPRYKVTKRGQDVTLRCDPISSHATLYWYQQALGQGPEFLTYFNYEAQPDKSGLPSDRFSAERPEGSISTLTIQRTEQRDSAMYRCASSLGGGTGTGETQYFGPGTRLLVL.

This clone appeared a few times. The V call is TRBV28, the J call TRBJ1-1; D not resolved. Germline CDR1 reads MDHEN; CDR2 reads SYDVKM. V lost 4 bases to trimming and J lost 7 bases, with 19 bases between them. The CDR3 runs 15 residues. This chain's CDR3 is CASSYRSGGGIEAFF. CDR3 DNA sequence: TGTGCCAGCAGTTACCGATCAGGTGGCGGGATTGAAGCTTTCTTT.